The clone carrying this T cell receptor beta chain has ten or more counts. What it recognizes is unknown. This specimen belongs to a study of beta chain features in type 1 diabetes. The whole isolated RNA underwent reverse transcription, so sequencing captured expressed TCRB transcripts. Profiling relied on immunoSEQ multiplex PCR, and the TCRdb table lists in-frame clones only, not all of them. The sample shows 140,000 or so clones, 10% of them seen only once. Isolation of CD4+ naive, central memory, regulatory and stem cell-like memory cells was achieved by sorting via CD45RO/CCR7/CD25/CD127/CD95/CD27. Looked up from germline, CDR1 is SEHNR and CDR2 is FQNEAQ (reference sequence). After removal of 5 bases from V and 3 bases from J, the junction contained 4 bases not matched to a gene. The CDR3 runs to 14 residues. Study-wide results and limits: When cDNA is sequenced, cells with high TCR expression could be over-represented. The analysis here could not establish whether HLA type shapes TCRB rearrangement. PCR, the amplification step, might favor shorter templates, equally in patients and controls.

The gene calls are TRBV7-9 and TRBJ2-1, with 7 bases lining up with TRBD1. Sequenced material: naive CD4+ T cells from blood. This clonotype originated in a man between 18 and 29 years old in good health. In DNA, the CDR3 is TGTGCCAGCAGCCCCAGGACAGGCTACAATGAGCAGTTCTTC. Encoded protein: CASSPRTGYNEQFF.